The 17 T cell receptor beta chains below were found in one sample sequenced in a study of blood T cell repertoires in COVID-19. TCRdb keeps only in-frame clones here, not all; method: immunoSEQ multiplex PCR. The data hold 200,000 or so clones, with over 70% observed a single time. The sample comprised peripheral blood. These receptors were collected from a woman in her seventies with acute or convalescent COVID-19.

The chain carries TRBV5-5 and TRBJ1-2; no clear D. Trimming took off 0 bases at V and 1 base at J, with 10 bases between the two ends. The CDR3 has 15 amino acids. Germline loops: CDR1 SGHKS, CDR2 YYEKEE (reference sequence). As DNA, the CDR3 is TGTGCCAGCAGCTTGGGCCTAGTCCTTAACTATGGCTACACCTTC. Translating it yields CASSLGLVLNYGYTF.

V is TRBV18 and J is TRBJ2-7, with D possibly being TRBD1 (5 bases). V was pared by 3 bases and J by 3 bases, with 9 bases between. Germline assignment: CDR1 KGHSH and CDR2 LQKENI. The CDR3 contains 13 residues. The CDR3 region is CASSPGRGYEQYF. CDR3 nucleotide sequence: TGTGCCAGCTCACCGGGGCGAGGCTACGAGCAGTACTTC.

This clone was detected only a few times. The V gene is TRBV7-2, the J gene TRBJ2-2; the D gene is possibly TRBD1 (6 bases). Trimming cost V 5 bases and J 6 bases, with 13 bases left between them. The CDR3 has 14 amino acids. Germline V lookup: CDR1 SGHTA, CDR2 FQGNSA. CDR3 protein: CASSEQGASGELFF. The DNA of the CDR3 is TGTGCCAGCAGCGAACAGGGAGCCTCCGGGGAGCTGTTTTTT.

The J gene is TRBJ1-3, the V gene TRBV10-2, with TRBD1 matching 7 bases. Germline V lookup: CDR1 WSHSY, CDR2 SAAADI. V gave up 5 bases and J gave up 2 bases; unmatched junction bases: 3. The CDR3 has 14 amino acids. The CDR3, as DNA: TGCGCCAGCAGTTCTGACAGGGCTGGAAACACCATATATTTT. Protein: CASSSDRAGNTIYF.

The CDR3 DNA is TGTGCCAGCAGTGAAGTTGGACAGGGGGGGTCAACCCAGTACTTC. Its translation is CASSEVGQGGSTQYF. The gene calls are TRBV2 and TRBJ2-5; 10 nucleotides align to TRBD1. This CDR3 spans 15 amino acids. V dropped 1 base and J dropped 8; count of bases not matched to a gene: 7. The germline V gene has CDR1 SNHLY and CDR2 FYNNEI.

V usage is TRBV5-1 and J usage is TRBJ2-3; TRBD2 matches 7 bases. The V segment lost 2 bases and the J segment 0 bases; nucleotides outside the gene matches: 3. Germline CDR1 SGHRS, CDR2 YFSETQ. This CDR3 comprises 15 residues. Here the CDR3 reads CASSLSGTSTDTQYF. The CDR3 DNA is TGCGCCAGCAGCTTAAGCGGGACTAGCACAGATACGCAGTATTTT.

The chain employs TRBV10-2 and TRBJ2-5, with D hard to call. The germline CDR1 and CDR2 sequences are WSHSY and SAAADI. The V and J ends lost 6 bases and 2 bases respectively, with 13 bases between them. This CDR3 comprises 14 residues. CDR3 in amino acids: CASRLSAKQETQYF. CDR3 coding DNA: TGCGCCAGCAGGTTGAGCGCGAAGCAAGAGACCCAGTACTTC.

This clone was counted only a few times. The chain joins TRBV6-6 to TRBJ2-7; possibly TRBD1 for D (6 bases). Germline V lookup: CDR1 MNHNY, CDR2 SVGAGI (reference sequence). The CDR3 has 14 residues. Trimming took off 7 bases at V and 3 bases at J, with 16 bases between the two ends. CDR3 in amino acids: CASIPSDSFYEQYF. The CDR3 nucleotides read TGTGCCAGCATCCCCTCGGACAGCTTCTACGAGCAGTACTTC.

The chain combines TRBV28 with TRBJ1-2; 7 bases line up with TRBD1. Trimming took 6 bases from V and 3 from J; bases not matched to a gene: 10. This CDR3 spans 15 amino acids. The germline CDR1 and CDR2 sequences are MDHEN and SYDVKM. CDR3 coding DNA: TGTGCCAGCAGCCCCGGGACAGCTATATACTATGGCTACACCTTC. Translated: CASSPGTAIYYGYTF.

This chain uses TRBV6-5 with TRBJ1-4, with a possible D match to TRBD1 (6 bases). Per the germline V gene, CDR1 is MNHEY and CDR2 is SVGAGI. Trimming cost V 10 bases and J 8 bases, with 20 bases left between them. CDR3 length: 14 amino acids. This CDR3 reads CATATLTGTEKLFF. For the CDR3, the DNA is TGTGCCACCGCGACGTTGACAGGAACCGAAAAACTGTTTTTT.

In this sample, this clone turned up once. J is TRBJ2-5 and V is TRBV18, with 8 bases identical to TRBD2. The CDR3 extends over 17 amino acids. V lost 4 bases, J lost 5 bases, and 15 bases stayed unmatched. Germline assignment: CDR1 KGHSH and CDR2 LQKENI. Here the CDR3 DNA reads TGTGCCAGCTCACGTTTGTTACTAGCGGACTCGAGGGAGACCCAGTACTTC. Amino acid sequence: CASSRLLLADSRETQYF.

This clone was detected only once. Additional DNA sequences in this sample encode the identical CDR3. The CDR3, as DNA: TGTGCCAGTAGTATAGGCGGCTCCTACTATGGCTACACCTTC. Translated: CASSIGGSYYGYTF. The chain joins TRBV19 to TRBJ1-2; no firm D call. Looked up from germline, CDR1 is LNHDA and CDR2 is SQIVND (reference sequence). The germline V and J ends were trimmed by 1 base and 3 bases, with 9 bases remaining between them. The CDR3 contains 14 residues.

This chain uses TRBV7-2 with TRBJ1-5, with D tentatively TRBD1 (6 bases). Trimming took 5 bases from V and 3 from J, leaving 11 bases between them. From germline, CDR1 is SGHTA and CDR2 FQGNSA. The CDR3 spans 14 residues. CDR3 residues: CASSPGQINQPQHF. The CDR3 coding sequence is TGTGCCAGCAGCCCGGGACAAATCAATCAGCCCCAGCATTTT.

This clone appeared a single time. This rearrangement joins TRBV18 to TRBJ1-4, with D possibly matching TRBD1 (6 bases). In germline, CDR1 is KGHSH, CDR2 LQKENI. The CDR3 runs 15 residues. V was pared by 2 bases and J by 7 bases, with 14 bases between. CDR3 residues: CASSPEGGRPEKLFF. CDR3 DNA sequence: TGTGCCAGCTCACCAGAGGGGGGGCGACCTGAAAAACTGTTTTTT.

This clone was detected a few times. The chain joins TRBV29-1 to TRBJ2-7; 8 bases fit TRBD2. Unmatched junction bases numbered 5, after V lost 3 bases and J lost 1 base. CDR3 length equals 14 residues. CDR1 and CDR2 (germline): SQVTM, ANQGSEA. For the CDR3, the DNA is TGCAGCGTTGAGGTAGCGGGAACTTCCTACGAGCAGTACTTC. Amino acids: CSVEVAGTSYEQYF.

The V call is TRBV5-8, the J call TRBJ1-2; 9 bases line up with TRBD1. V lost 2 bases, J lost 6 bases, and 2 bases stayed unmatched. CDR3 size: 13 residues. The germline gives CDR1 SGHTS, CDR2 YDEGEE. The chain's CDR3 is CASSFGQGNGYTF. CDR3 bases: TGTGCCAGCAGCTTTGGACAGGGGAATGGCTACACCTTC.

The chain joins TRBV19 to TRBJ1-6; TRBD1 might be the D (6 bases). The germline gives CDR1 LNHDA, CDR2 SQIVND (reference sequence). The V end lost 4 bases, the J end lost 8 bases, and 18 bases lay between the germline ends. The CDR3 covers 16 residues. CDR3 nucleotide sequence: TGTGCCAGTAGTAGAATACTACAGGGCCAGGATTCACCCCTCCACTTT. Protein: CASSRILQGQDSPLHF. Combining the CDR3 with reference TRBV19 and TRBJ1-6 gives the whole variable domain DGGITQSPKYLFRKEGQNVTLSCEQNLNHDAMYWYRQDPGQGLRLIYYSQIVNDFQKGDIAEGYSVSREKKESFPLTVTSAQKNPTAFYLCASSRILQGQDSPLHFGNGTRLTVT.